This is a list of T cell receptor beta chains from one sample in a study of shared T cell receptors in the human thymus. The table came from immunoSEQ multiplex PCR; TCRdb's copy has only in-frame clones and leaves some out. Altogether 700,000 to 750,000 clones are present, roughly 85% being singletons, with the ten largest covering around 0.0094%. These data were likewise used in another study, on human thymus T cells.

Input material: thymocytes. Receptors were obtained from a girl less than two years old with a congenital heart defect. The CDR3 runs from the conserved cysteine through the conserved F or W. The D gene is left open where the match is weak. Rows give clone size only sometimes, using once, few, many, or a class for an expanded clone.

D	V	size	J	DNA	CDR3
-	TRBV7-9	few	TRBJ1-2	TGTGCCAGCAGCTTAGGAAGCAGGGAAGGCAAGGATGGCTACACCTTC	CASSLGSREGKDGYTF
-	TRBV20-1	once	TRBJ1-1	TGCAGTGCTAACGGGGCTGAAGCTTTCTTT	CSANGAEAFF
-	TRBV30	-	TRBJ2-7	TGTGCCTGGAGTGAACACCGGGACACAGTCTCCTACGAGCAGTACTTC	CAWSEHRDTVSYEQYF
-	TRBV30	once	TRBJ1-6	TGTGCCTTCTCCCGGTCCCGCCGGAGCTCCTATAATTCACCCCTCCACTTT	CAFSRSRRSSYNSPLHF
-	TRBV5-6	-	TRBJ2-2	TGTGCCAGCAGCTTGGCCAGGGGTAACACCGGGGAGCTGTTTTTT	CASSLARGNTGELFF
TRBD1	TRBV2	few	TRBJ2-3	TGTGCCCACAGGGGTGAAGGAGATACGCAGTATTTT	CAHRGEGDTQYF
-	TRBV7-4	once	TRBJ1-2	TGTGCCAGCAGATGCGGGCCAAGGACGATCGATGGCTACACCTTC	CASRCGPRTIDGYTF
TRBD1	TRBV9	-	TRBJ1-5	TGTGCCAGCAGCGTAGGGGTAGGGGGCGACCAGCATTTT	CASSVGVGGDQHF
TRBD1	TRBV9	-	TRBJ2-7	TGTGCCAGCAGCGTTTCAGGGGGTCCTCAATGGTACGAGCAGTACTTC	CASSVSGGPQWYEQYF
-	TRBV5-4	-	TRBJ1-3	TGTGCCAGCAGCCCTGGACAAGAAAGGGCTAAAAACACCATATATTTT	CASSPGQERAKNTIYF
-	TRBV12-5	-	TRBJ2-7	TGTGCTAGTGGGATGACAGGGGAGCGGGGCGAGCAGTACTTC	CASGMTGERGEQYF
TRBD1	TRBV14	-	TRBJ2-3	TGTGCCAGCAGCTACAGGGGCGATCCTAGCACAGATACGCAGTATTTT	CASSYRGDPSTDTQYF
-	TRBV6-6	-	TRBJ2-1	TGTGCCACTCAAAGGGGTGAGCAGTTCTTC	CATQRGEQFF
TRBD1	TRBV5-1	once	TRBJ2-1	TGCGCCAGCAGCTTCGCATTGGACAGGGGGCGAGCTCATGAGCAGTTCTTC	CASSFALDRGRAHEQFF
TRBD1	TRBV10-1	-	TRBJ1-1	TGCGCCAGCAGTGAGTCGACTCCAGGGGGGAGGACTGAAGCTTTCTTT	CASSESTPGGRTEAFF
TRBD1	TRBV5-1	-	TRBJ1-2	TGCGCCAGCAGCTTGGCCCCCGGGACAGGCCTGACGGATGGAGGCTACACCTTC	CASSLAPGTGLTDGGYTF
-	TRBV6-6	-	TRBJ1-1	TGTGCCAGCAGCCCTATTCAGGGGTTGGCCACTGAAGCTTTCTTT	CASSPIQGLATEAFF
-	TRBV15	-	TRBJ2-5	TGTGCCACCAGCAGTTATAACAGGGACCAACTTTACTTC	CATSSYNRDQLYF
-	TRBV21-1	-	TRBJ1-3	TGTGCCAGCAGCAAAGATGGTAGGGGGCCATCTGGAAACACCATATATTTT	CASSKDGRGPSGNTIYF
TRBD1	TRBV14	-	TRBJ1-6	TGTGCCAGCAGCCGAGCGACAGGGTTCAATTCACCCCTCCACTTT	CASSRATGFNSPLHF
-	TRBV18	-	TRBJ2-7	TGTGCCAGCTCACCACTGGAGACGGGATGCGAGCAGTACTTC	CASSPLETGCEQYF